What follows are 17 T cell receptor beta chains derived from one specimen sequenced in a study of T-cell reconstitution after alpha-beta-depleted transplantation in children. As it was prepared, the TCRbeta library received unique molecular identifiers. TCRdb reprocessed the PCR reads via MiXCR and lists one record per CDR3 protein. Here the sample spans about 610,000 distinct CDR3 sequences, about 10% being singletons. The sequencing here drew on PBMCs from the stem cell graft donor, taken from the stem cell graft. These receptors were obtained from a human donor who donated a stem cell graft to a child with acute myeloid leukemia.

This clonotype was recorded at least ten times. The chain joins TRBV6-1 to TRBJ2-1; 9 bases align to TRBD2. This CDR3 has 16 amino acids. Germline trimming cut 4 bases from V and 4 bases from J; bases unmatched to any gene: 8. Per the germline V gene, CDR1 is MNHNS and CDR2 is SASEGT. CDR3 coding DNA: TGTGCCAGCAGTGGTAAAATAGCGGGAGAGTACAATGAGCAGTTCTTC. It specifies CASSGKIAGEYNEQFF.

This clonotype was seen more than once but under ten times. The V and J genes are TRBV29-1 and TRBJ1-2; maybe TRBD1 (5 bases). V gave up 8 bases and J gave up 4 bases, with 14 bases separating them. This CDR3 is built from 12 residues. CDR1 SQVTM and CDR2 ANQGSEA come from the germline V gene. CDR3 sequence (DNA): TGCAGCTACACGGGGGGATCCTATGGCTACACCTTC. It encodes CSYTGGSYGYTF.

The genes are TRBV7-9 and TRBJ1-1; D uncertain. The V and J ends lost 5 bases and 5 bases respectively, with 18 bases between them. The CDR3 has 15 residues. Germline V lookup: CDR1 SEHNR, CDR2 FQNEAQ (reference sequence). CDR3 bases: TGTGCCAGCAGCCCCCAGCGTTCCGGGAGGACTGAAGCTTTCTTT. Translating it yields CASSPQRSGRTEAFF.

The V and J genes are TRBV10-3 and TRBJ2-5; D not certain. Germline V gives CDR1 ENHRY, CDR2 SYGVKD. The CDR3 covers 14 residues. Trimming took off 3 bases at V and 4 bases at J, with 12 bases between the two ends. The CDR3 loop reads CAISDPELGETQYF. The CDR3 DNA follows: TGTGCCATCAGTGACCCTGAGCTGGGAGAGACCCAGTACTTC.

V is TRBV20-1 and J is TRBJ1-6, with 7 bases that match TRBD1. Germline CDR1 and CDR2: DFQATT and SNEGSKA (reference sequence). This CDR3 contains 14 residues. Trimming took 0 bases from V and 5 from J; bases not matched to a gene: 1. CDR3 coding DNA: TGCAGTGCTAGAGATGACAGGGATAATTCACCCCTCCACTTT. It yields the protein CSARDDRDNSPLHF.

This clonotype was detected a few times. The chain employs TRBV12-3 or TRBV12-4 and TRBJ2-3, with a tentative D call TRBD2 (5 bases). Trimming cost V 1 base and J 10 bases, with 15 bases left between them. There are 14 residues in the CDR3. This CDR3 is CASSLGISHSAQYF. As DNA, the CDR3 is TGTGCCAGCAGTTTAGGGATTTCGCATAGCGCGCAGTATTTT.

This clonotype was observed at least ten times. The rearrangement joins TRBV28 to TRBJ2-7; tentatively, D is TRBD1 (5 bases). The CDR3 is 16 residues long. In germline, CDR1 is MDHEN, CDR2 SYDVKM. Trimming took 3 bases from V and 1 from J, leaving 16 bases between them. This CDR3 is CASSFSRQHLSYEQYF. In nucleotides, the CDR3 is TGTGCCAGCAGTTTTTCCCGACAGCACTTATCCTACGAGCAGTACTTC.

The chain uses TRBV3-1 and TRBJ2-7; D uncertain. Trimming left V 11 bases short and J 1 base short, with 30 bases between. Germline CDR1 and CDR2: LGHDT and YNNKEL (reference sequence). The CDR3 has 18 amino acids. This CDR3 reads CAGCPSYRLAETSYEQYF. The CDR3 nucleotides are TGTGCCGGCTGTCCATCTTATCGACTGGCCGAGACATCCTACGAGCAGTACTTC.

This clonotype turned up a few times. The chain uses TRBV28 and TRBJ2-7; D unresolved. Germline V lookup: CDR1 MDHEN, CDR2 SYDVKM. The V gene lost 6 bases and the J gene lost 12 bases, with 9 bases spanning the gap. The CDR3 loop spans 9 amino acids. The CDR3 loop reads CASSPFSYF. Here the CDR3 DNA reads TGTGCCAGCAGCCCATTCTCGTACTTC.

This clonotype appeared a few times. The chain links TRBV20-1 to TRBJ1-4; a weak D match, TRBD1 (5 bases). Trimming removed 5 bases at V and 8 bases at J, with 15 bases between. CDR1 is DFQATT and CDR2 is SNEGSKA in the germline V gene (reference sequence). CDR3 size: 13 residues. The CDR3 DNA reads TGCAGTGCTTCTGCCGGGGCTGGAGAAAAACTGTTTTTT. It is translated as CSASAGAGEKLFF.

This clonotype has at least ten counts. This CDR3 is CSAYDRFYGYTF. The CDR3, as DNA: TGCAGCGCTTACGACAGGTTCTATGGCTACACCTTC. This sequence joins TRBV29-1 and TRBJ1-2; tentatively, D is TRBD1 (6 bases). The CDR3 contains 12 residues. V shed 7 bases and J shed 4 bases, with 13 bases lying between them. Germline V gene sequence: CDR1 SQVTM, CDR2 ANQGSEA.

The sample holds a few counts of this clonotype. The CDR3 coding sequence is TGTGCCAGCAGGGGGACAGGGGGCCCTGGAAACACCATATATTTT. It encodes CASRGTGGPGNTIYF. V usage is TRBV6-5 and J usage is TRBJ1-3; 12 positions agree with TRBD1. After removal of 6 bases from V and 2 bases from J, the junction contained 2 bases not matched to a gene. This CDR3 comprises 15 residues. Germline loops: CDR1 MNHEY, CDR2 SVGAGI.

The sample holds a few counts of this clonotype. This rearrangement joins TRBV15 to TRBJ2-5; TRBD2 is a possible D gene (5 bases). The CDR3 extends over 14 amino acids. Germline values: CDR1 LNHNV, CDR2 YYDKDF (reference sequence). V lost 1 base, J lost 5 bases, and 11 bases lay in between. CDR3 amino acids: CATSRVGRGETQYF. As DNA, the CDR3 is TGTGCCACCAGCAGAGTTGGGCGAGGGGAGACCCAGTACTTC.

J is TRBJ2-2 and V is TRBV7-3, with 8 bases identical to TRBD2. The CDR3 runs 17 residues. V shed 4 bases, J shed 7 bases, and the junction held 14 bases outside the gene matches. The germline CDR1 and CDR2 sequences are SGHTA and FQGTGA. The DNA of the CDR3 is TGTGCCAGCAGCTCAAGCAGGACGGGAGGGAGAGACGGGGAGCTGTTTTTT. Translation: CASSSSRTGGRDGELFF.

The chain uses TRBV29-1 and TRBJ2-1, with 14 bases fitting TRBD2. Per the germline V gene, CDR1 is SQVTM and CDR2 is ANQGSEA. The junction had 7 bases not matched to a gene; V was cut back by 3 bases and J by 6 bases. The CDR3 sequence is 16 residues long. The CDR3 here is CSVEGLAGVGGNEQFF. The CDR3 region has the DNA TGCAGCGTTGAGGGACTAGCGGGAGTAGGAGGCAATGAGCAGTTCTTC.

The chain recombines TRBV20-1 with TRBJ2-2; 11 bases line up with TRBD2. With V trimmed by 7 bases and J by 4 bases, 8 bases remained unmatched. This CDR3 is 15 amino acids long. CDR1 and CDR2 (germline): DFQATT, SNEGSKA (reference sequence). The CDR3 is CSGEIAGGVTGELFF. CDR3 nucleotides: TGCAGTGGGGAAATAGCGGGAGGGGTCACCGGGGAGCTGTTTTTT.

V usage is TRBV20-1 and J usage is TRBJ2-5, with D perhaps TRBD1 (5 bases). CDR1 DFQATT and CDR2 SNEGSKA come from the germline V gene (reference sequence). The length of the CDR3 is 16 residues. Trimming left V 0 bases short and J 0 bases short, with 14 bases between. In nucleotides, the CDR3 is TGCAGTGCTAGAGATGTAGGCAGGGCGTACCAAGAGACCCAGTACTTC. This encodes CSARDVGRAYQETQYF.